The source of this TCR beta chain is a study of T cells in Graves' hyperthyroidism and ophthalmopathy. Across the whole study: Once the initial diagnosis was made, peripheral blood was obtained before any treatment.

As for this clonotype: A much bigger clone sits one base away, suggesting this may be a read error.

The CDR3 consists of 14 residues. Germline assignment: CDR1 SGDLS and CDR2 YYNGEE. V was pared by 0 bases and J by 2 bases, with 9 bases between. Clinical Activity Scores of at least 3, NOSPECS grades of at least 4 and durations under 3 months characterized ophthalmopathy patients. RNA transcripts were the template for amplifying TCR beta CDR3 regions. The HTBI primer set served for first-round RT-PCR of the TCR CDR3. TCRdb fed the multiplex PCR reads into MiXCR, producing one record per CDR3 protein. The profile shows hundreds of thousands of distinct CDR3 sequences, 16% of them singletons. The sample consisted of blood. The chain couples TRBV9 to TRBJ2-7; possibly TRBD2 for D (6 bases). This TCR was sampled from a young woman with Graves' ophthalmopathy. This chain's CDR3 is CASSVGTGAYEQYF. Written as DNA, the CDR3 is TGTGCCAGCAGCGTAGGGACGGGAGCCTACGAGCAGTACTTC.